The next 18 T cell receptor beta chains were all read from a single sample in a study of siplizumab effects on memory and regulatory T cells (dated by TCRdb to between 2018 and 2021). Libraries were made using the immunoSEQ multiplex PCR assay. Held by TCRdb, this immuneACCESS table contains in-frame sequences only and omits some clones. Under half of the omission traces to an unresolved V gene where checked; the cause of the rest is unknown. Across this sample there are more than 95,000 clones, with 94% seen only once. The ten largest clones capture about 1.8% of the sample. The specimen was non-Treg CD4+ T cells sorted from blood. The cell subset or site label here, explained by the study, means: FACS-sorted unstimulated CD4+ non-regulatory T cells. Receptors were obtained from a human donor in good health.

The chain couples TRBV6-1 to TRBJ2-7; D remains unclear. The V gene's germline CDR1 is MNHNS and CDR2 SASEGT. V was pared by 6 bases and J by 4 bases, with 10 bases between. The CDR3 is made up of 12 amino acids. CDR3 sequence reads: CASRRSQYEQYF. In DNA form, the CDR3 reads TGTGCCAGCAGAAGGAGCCAGTACGAGCAGTACTTC.

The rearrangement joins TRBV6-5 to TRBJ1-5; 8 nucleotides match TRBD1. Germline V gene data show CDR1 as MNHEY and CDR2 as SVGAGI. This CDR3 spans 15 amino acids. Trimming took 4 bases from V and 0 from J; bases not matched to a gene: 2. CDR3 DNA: TGTGCCAGCAGTTGGGACAGGAATAGCAATCAGCCCCAGCATTTT. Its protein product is CASSWDRNSNQPQHF.

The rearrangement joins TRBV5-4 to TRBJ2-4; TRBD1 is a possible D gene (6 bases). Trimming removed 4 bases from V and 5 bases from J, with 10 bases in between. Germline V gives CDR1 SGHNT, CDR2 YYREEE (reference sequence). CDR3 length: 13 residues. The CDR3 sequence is CASSLRQENIQYF. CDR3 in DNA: TGTGCCAGCAGCCTAAGACAGGAAAACATTCAGTACTTC.

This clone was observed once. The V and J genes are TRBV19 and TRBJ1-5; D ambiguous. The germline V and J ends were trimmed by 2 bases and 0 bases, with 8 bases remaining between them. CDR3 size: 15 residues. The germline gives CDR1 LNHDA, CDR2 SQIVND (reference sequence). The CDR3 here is CASSIIQPSNQPQHF. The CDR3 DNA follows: TGTGCCAGTAGTATAATACAGCCTAGCAATCAGCCCCAGCATTTT.

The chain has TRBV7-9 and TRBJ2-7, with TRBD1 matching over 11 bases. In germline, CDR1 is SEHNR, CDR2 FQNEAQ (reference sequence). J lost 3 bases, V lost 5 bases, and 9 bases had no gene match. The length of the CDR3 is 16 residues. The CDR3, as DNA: TGTGCCAGCAGCCGAACCTCCGGGACAGGGGGCTACGAGCAGTACTTC. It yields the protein CASSRTSGTGGYEQYF.

This chain's CDR3 is CASSSSGGQNEQFF. CDR3 DNA sequence: TGTGCCAGCAGCTCCAGCGGGGGGCAGAATGAGCAGTTCTTC. This chain uses TRBV7-9 with TRBJ2-1, with TRBD2 identical over 9 bases. This CDR3 spans 14 amino acids. V lost 4 bases to trimming and J lost 7 bases; unmatched junction nucleotides: 5. Germline assignment: CDR1 SEHNR and CDR2 FQNEAQ (reference sequence). Full variable domain (missing parts from reference TRBV7-9 and TRBJ2-1): DTGVSQNPRHKITKRGQNVTFRCDPISEHNRLYWYRQTLGQGPEFLTYFQNEAQLEKSRLLSDRFSAERPKGSFSTLEIQRTEQGDSAMYLCASSSSGGQNEQFFGPGTRLTVL.

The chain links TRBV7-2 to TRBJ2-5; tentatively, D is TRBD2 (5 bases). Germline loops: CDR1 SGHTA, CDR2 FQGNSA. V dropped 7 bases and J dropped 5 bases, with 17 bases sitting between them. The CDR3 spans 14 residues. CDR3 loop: CASTPGGMGETQYF. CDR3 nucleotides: TGTGCCAGCACCCCAGGAGGAATGGGGGAGACCCAGTACTTC.

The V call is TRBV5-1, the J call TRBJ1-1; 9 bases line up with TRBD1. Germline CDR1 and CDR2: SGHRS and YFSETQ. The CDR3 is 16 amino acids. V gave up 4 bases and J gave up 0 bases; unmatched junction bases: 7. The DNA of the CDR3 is TGCGCCAGCAGCCCCACAGGGGGCCGCATGAACACTGAAGCTTTCTTT. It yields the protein CASSPTGGRMNTEAFF.

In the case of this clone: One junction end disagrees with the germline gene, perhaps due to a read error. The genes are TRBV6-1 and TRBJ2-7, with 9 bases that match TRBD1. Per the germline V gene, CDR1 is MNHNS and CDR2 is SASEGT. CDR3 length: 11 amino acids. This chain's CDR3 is CASNTGTGNLF. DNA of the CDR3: TGTGCCAGCAATACCGGGACAGGGAACCTCTTC.

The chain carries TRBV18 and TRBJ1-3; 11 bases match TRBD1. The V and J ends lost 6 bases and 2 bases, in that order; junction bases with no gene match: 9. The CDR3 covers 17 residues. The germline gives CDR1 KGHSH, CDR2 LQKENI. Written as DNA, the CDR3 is TGTGCCAGCTCCTGGACAGGGGGCTCTATCGCTGGAAACACCATATATTTT. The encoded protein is CASSWTGGSIAGNTIYF.

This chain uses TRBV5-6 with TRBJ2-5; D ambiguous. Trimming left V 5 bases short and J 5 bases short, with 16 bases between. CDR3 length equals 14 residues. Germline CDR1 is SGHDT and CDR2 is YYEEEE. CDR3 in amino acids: CASRGSVADETQYF. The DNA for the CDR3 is TGTGCCAGCAGGGGGTCGGTGGCTGACGAGACCCAGTACTTC.

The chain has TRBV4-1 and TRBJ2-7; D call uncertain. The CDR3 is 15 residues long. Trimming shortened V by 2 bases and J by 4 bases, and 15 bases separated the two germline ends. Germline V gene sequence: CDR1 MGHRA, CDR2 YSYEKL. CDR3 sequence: CASSQSQVLGYEQYF. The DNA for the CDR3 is TGCGCCAGCAGCCAATCGCAGGTCCTTGGGTACGAGCAGTACTTC.

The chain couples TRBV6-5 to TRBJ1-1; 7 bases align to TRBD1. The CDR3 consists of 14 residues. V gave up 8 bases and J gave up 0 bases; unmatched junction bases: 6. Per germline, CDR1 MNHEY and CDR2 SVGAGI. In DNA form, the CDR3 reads TGTGCCAGCCGGGACAGAAACTTGAACACTGAAGCTTTCTTT. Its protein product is CASRDRNLNTEAFF.

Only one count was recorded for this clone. The CDR3 here is CASSVSSGANVLTF. The CDR3 DNA reads TGTGCCAGCAGTGTGAGCTCTGGGGCCAACGTCCTGACTTTC. This rearrangement joins TRBV2 to TRBJ2-6; D gene unclear. The CDR3 has 14 amino acids. Germline CDR1 reads SNHLY; CDR2 reads FYNNEI. V lost 4 bases and J lost 0, with 4 bases in between.

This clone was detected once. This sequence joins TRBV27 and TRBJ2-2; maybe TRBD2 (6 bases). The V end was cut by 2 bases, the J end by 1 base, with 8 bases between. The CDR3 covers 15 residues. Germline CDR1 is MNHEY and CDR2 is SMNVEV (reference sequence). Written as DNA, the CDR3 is TGTGCCAGCAGTTTAGCGGGACTGAACACCGGGGAGCTGTTTTTT. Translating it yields CASSLAGLNTGELFF.

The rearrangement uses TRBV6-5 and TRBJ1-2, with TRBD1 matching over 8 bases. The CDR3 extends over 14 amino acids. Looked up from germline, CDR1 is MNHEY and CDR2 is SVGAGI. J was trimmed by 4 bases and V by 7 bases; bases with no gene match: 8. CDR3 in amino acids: CASTNSDRVYGYTF. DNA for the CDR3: TGTGCCAGCACCAACTCGGACAGGGTCTATGGCTACACCTTC.

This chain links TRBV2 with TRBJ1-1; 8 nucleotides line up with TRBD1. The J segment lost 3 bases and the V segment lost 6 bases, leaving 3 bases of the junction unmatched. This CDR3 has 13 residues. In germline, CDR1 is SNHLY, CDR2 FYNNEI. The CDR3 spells CASRATGDTEAFF. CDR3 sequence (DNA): TGTGCCAGCAGAGCGACAGGGGACACTGAAGCTTTCTTT.

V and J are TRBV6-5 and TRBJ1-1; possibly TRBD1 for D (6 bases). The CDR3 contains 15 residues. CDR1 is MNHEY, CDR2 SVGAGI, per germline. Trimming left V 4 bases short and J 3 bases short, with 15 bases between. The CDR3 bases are TGTGCCAGCAGTTGGGGCCGGGACACTTACACTGAAGCTTTCTTT. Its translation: CASSWGRDTYTEAFF.